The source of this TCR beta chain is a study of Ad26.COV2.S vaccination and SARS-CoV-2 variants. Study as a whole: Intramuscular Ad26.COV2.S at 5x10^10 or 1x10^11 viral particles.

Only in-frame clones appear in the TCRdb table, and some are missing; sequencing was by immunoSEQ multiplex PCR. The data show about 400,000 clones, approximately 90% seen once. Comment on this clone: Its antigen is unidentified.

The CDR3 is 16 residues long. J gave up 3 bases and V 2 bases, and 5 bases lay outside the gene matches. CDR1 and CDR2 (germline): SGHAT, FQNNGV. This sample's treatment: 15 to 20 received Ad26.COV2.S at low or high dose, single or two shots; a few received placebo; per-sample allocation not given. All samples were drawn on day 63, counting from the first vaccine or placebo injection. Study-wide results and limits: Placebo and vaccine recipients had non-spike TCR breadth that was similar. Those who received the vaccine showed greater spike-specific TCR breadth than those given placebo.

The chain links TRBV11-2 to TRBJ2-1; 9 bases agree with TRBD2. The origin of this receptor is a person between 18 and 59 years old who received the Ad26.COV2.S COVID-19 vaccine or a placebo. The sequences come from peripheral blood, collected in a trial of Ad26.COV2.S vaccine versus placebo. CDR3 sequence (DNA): TGTGCCAGCAGCTTAAGCCCAGCGGGGGGCTACAATGAGCAGTTCTTC. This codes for CASSLSPAGGYNEQFF.